The clone carrying this T cell receptor beta chain was observed at least ten times. Its antigen is undetermined. To make TCR beta libraries, researchers used iRepertoire HTBI primers and Arm-PCR of CDR3 regions. TCRdb reprocessed the multiplex PCR reads via MiXCR and lists one record per CDR3 protein. Here the sample spans 200,000 to 250,000 distinct CDR3 sequences, approximately 16% being singletons. Trimming left V 1 base short and J 3 bases short, with 13 bases between. The CDR3 contains 15 residues. Germline V lookup: CDR1 DFQATT, CDR2 SNEGSKA (reference sequence). This specimen comes from a study of regulatory T cells in long-lasting Graves disease. General observations from the study: Persistent disease favored TRBV28, TRBJ1-2 and TRBJ2-5. The work looked only at peripheral blood and did not look at thyroid tissue.

As for time point: newly diagnosed GD, antithyroid drugs for less than 3 months. The TCR library was made from RNA extracted from PBMCs. With EDTA tubes as the receptacles, around 10 milliliters of peripheral blood were drawn. This chain links TRBV20-1 with TRBJ2-1, with D perhaps being TRBD1 or TRBD2 (6 bases each). The specimen was peripheral blood mononuclear cells (PBMCs), collected at new diagnosis, from a patient treated with antithyroid drugs. The source of this sequence is a female donor with Graves disease. DNA for the CDR3: TGCAGTGCTAGAGCGGGGGCTCTCCTCTACAATGAGCAGTTCTTC. It codes for CSARAGALLYNEQFF.